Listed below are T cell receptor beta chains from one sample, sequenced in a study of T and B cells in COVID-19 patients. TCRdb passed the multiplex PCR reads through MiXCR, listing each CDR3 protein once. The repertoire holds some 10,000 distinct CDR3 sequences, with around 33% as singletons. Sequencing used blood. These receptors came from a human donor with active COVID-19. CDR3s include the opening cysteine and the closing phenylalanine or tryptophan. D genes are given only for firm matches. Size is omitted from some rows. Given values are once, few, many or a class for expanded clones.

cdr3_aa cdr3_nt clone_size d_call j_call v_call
CASSSGTGDYGYTF TGTGCCAGCAGCTCCGGGACAGGGGACTATGGCTACACCTTC - TRBD1 TRBJ1-2 TRBV2
CASSLPDSRASGYTF TGTGCCAGCAGCCTTCCCGATTCACGGGCTAGCGGCTACACCTTC once - TRBJ1-2 TRBV7-4
CASSLAEGKSTEAFF TGTGCCAGCAGCTTGGCCGAGGGTAAGAGCACTGAAGCTTTCTTT - - TRBJ1-1 TRBV5-4
CASSLAPGSFQETQYF TGCGCCAGCAGCTTGGCCCCGGGTAGCTTCCAAGAGACCCAGTACTTC - - TRBJ2-5 TRBV5-6
CASSQARAGPDTQYF TGTGCCAGCAGCCAAGCGAGGGCAGGCCCAGATACGCAGTATTTT - - TRBJ2-3 TRBV14
CASSELAAYTEAFF TGTGCCAGCAGTGAACTGGCAGCCTACACTGAAGCTTTCTTT - - TRBJ1-1 TRBV6-5
CASSYRQGSANYGYTF TGTGCCAGCAGTTACCGACAGGGCTCCGCTAACTATGGCTACACCTTC - TRBD1 TRBJ1-2 TRBV6-5
CASSSLGQGADTQYF TGTGCCAGCAGTTCGCTGGGACAGGGGGCAGATACGCAGTATTTT - TRBD1 TRBJ2-3 TRBV6-5
CASSIGQNTEAFF TGTGCCAGTAGTATTGGGCAGAACACTGAAGCTTTCTTT - - TRBJ1-1 TRBV19
CASSFGPNQPQHF TGTGCCAGCAGTTTCGGACCTAATCAGCCCCAGCATTTT few - TRBJ1-5 TRBV12-3/TRBV12-4
CASSYSRGRGHYEQYF TGTGCCAGCAGTTACTCGAGGGGACGGGGCCACTACGAGCAGTACTTC medium-sized - TRBJ2-7 TRBV6-2/TRBV6-3
CASRRDRVSNQPQHF TGTGCCAGTAGACGTGACAGGGTTAGTAATCAGCCCCAGCATTTT few TRBD1 TRBJ1-5 TRBV19
CASSSVGQSNQPQHF TGTGCCAGCAGCTCGGTGGGGCAGAGCAATCAGCCCCAGCATTTT - - TRBJ1-5 TRBV28
CAWSRLAGGNTGELFF TGTGCCTGGAGTAGATTAGCGGGGGGAAACACCGGGGAGCTGTTTTTT few TRBD2 TRBJ2-2 TRBV30
CAISDRTTDTQYF TGTGCCATCAGTGACCGTACAACAGATACGCAGTATTTT - - TRBJ2-3 TRBV6-1
CSVLLPGELFF TGCAGCGTCCTCCTCCCCGGGGAGCTGTTTTTT medium-sized - TRBJ2-2 TRBV29-1
CASSLLDTGNTIYF TGTGCCAGCAGCTTATTGGACACAGGAAACACCATATATTTT few - TRBJ1-3 TRBV7-6
CASSLTGGDYGYTF TGTGCCAGCAGCTTGACAGGGGGCGACTATGGCTACACCTTC - TRBD1 TRBJ1-2 TRBV12-3/TRBV12-4
CASSPSGRDMGYTF TGTGCCAGCAGTCCGTCGGGACGCGACATGGGCTACACCTTC - - TRBJ1-2 TRBV6-4
CASTRQDYGYTF TGTGCCAGCACCCGACAGGACTATGGCTACACCTTC few - TRBJ1-2 TRBV12-3/TRBV12-4
CARSGMGSGGETQYF TGTGCCAGAAGCGGGATGGGTAGCGGGGGCGAGACCCAGTACTTC - TRBD2 TRBJ2-5 TRBV5-3
CASRPQGSGANVLTF TGTGCCAGTAGACCCCAAGGTTCTGGGGCCAACGTCCTGACTTTC medium-sized - TRBJ2-6 TRBV19
CATSEGSANEQFF TGTGCCACCAGTGAGGGGTCGGCCAATGAGCAGTTCTTC medium-sized - TRBJ2-1 TRBV24-1
CASSWTGGNTEAFF TGTGCCAGCAGCTGGACAGGGGGGAACACTGAAGCTTTCTTT - TRBD1 TRBJ1-1 TRBV5-6
CASSDGQGALYGYTF TGTGCCAGCTCAGACGGACAGGGGGCCCTCTATGGCTACACCTTC few TRBD1 TRBJ1-2 TRBV18
CAISESVADTQYF TGTGCCATCAGTGAGTCGGTGGCAGATACGCAGTATTTT few - TRBJ2-3 TRBV10-3
CASSFRPRANTIYF TGTGCCAGCAGCTTCCGGCCGCGGGCCAACACCATATATTTT few - TRBJ1-3 TRBV13
CASSPNPGAVSGELFF TGTGCCAGCTCACCAAATCCGGGGGCGGTCTCCGGGGAGCTGTTTTTT - - TRBJ2-2 TRBV18
CASSLNRGYQETQYF TGTGCCAGCAGTTTAAATAGGGGGTACCAAGAGACCCAGTACTTC few - TRBJ2-5 TRBV27
CASRDTGVWVNQPQHF TGTGCCAGCAGGGACACAGGGGTTTGGGTCAATCAGCCCCAGCATTTT - TRBD1 TRBJ1-5 TRBV6-2/TRBV6-3
CASSPQITNEQFF TGTGCCAGCAGCCCCCAGATCACGAATGAGCAGTTCTTC few - TRBJ2-1 TRBV7-6
CASSEVRAGPQHF TGTGCCAGCAGTGAAGTCAGGGCAGGGCCCCAGCATTTT - - TRBJ1-5 TRBV6-1
CASSVGGETQYF TGTGCCAGCAGTGTGGGGGGGGAGACCCAGTACTTC - TRBD2 TRBJ2-5 TRBV6-5
CAISVGPGRQETQYF TGTGCCATCAGTGTAGGGCCGGGGCGGCAAGAGACCCAGTACTTC medium-sized - TRBJ2-5 TRBV10-3
CASSPYQDRRTPNYGYTF TGTGCCAGCTCACCATATCAGGACAGACGGACCCCTAACTATGGCTACACCTTC - - TRBJ1-2 TRBV18
CSLRGQGLEQFF TGCAGCCTCAGGGGACAGGGTCTTGAGCAGTTCTTC medium-sized TRBD1 TRBJ2-1 TRBV29-1
CSVGAQANTGELFF TGCAGCGTTGGAGCGCAGGCGAACACCGGGGAGCTGTTTTTT medium-sized - TRBJ2-2 TRBV29-1
CASRPSSTDTQYF TGTGCCAGTAGGCCCTCTAGCACAGATACGCAGTATTTT medium-sized - TRBJ2-3 TRBV19
CSVGMIVNTEAFF TGCAGCGTTGGAATGATAGTGAACACTGAAGCTTTCTTT few - TRBJ1-1 TRBV29-1
CASSEMGQYQETQYF TGTGCCAGCAGTGAAATGGGACAGTACCAAGAGACCCAGTACTTC few TRBD1 TRBJ2-5 TRBV6-1
CATSAGTAQETQYF TGTGCCACCAGCGCCGGGACAGCCCAAGAGACCCAGTACTTC - TRBD1 TRBJ2-5 TRBV24-1
CSASREDQPQHF TGCAGTGCTAGCAGGGAGGATCAGCCCCAGCATTTT - - TRBJ1-5 TRBV20-1
CASNGEGGGLEPMNTEAFF TGTGCCAGCAACGGGGAAGGAGGGGGCCTGGAACCAATGAACACTGAAGCTTTCTTT - TRBD1 TRBJ1-1 TRBV5-4
CASSSGQMGSDTQYF TGCGCCAGCAGCTCGGGACAGATGGGATCAGATACGCAGTATTTT few TRBD1 TRBJ2-3 TRBV5-1
CSARDSQGYLYTQYF TGCAGTGCTAGAGATTCCCAGGGCTATCTATATACGCAGTATTTT few - TRBJ2-3 TRBV20-1
CASSPPGGTGSSEQYF TGTGCCAGCTCACCACCGGGGGGGACAGGGTCTAGCGAGCAGTACTTC few TRBD1 TRBJ2-7 TRBV18
CASSAVGSVYNEQFF TGTGCCAGCAGCGCAGTGGGATCCGTTTACAATGAGCAGTTCTTC - - TRBJ2-1 TRBV6-5
CASELAANTGELFF TGTGCCAGCGAGCTAGCGGCGAACACCGGGGAGCTGTTTTTT medium-sized TRBD2 TRBJ2-2 TRBV12-3/TRBV12-4
CASSLQGDQETQYF TGCGCCAGCAGCCTACAGGGGGACCAAGAGACCCAGTACTTC - TRBD1 TRBJ2-5 TRBV5-1
CASSLATSSYEQYF TGTGCCAGCAGCTTGGCCACTAGCTCCTACGAGCAGTACTTC - - TRBJ2-7 TRBV5-4
CASSPGRNTGELFF TGTGCCAGCTCACCCGGGAGGAACACCGGGGAGCTGTTTTTT medium-sized - TRBJ2-2 TRBV18
CASSYREPPDYTF TGTGCCAGCAGTTACAGGGAGCCACCAGACTACACCTTC few - TRBJ1-2 TRBV6-2/TRBV6-3
CASRQGPNTGELFF TGTGCCAGTAGACAGGGCCCGAACACCGGGGAGCTGTTTTTT - TRBD1 TRBJ2-2 TRBV2
CASSYDRDMAPLHF TGTGCCAGCAGTTACGACAGGGACATGGCACCCCTCCACTTT - TRBD1 TRBJ1-6 TRBV6-5
CSATPAGGHSSYEQYF TGCAGTGCTACGCCGGCGGGGGGCCATAGCTCCTACGAGCAGTACTTC - TRBD2 TRBJ2-7 TRBV20-1